The rows below give T cell receptor beta chains drawn from one sample of a study of somatic mutations in cytotoxic T cells in rheumatoid arthritis. Only in-frame clones appear in the TCRdb table, and some are missing; sequencing was by immunoSEQ multiplex PCR. The sample has about 15,000 clones; more than 65% are singletons. The sequenced material came from CD8+ T cells sorted from blood. The origin of the receptors is an adult with rheumatoid arthritis. The CDR3 runs from the conserved cysteine through the conserved F or W. Each record gives: D gene, V gene, clone size, J gene, CDR3 DNA, CDR3 protein. A D gene is named only where the DNA matches it firmly. Size values are once, few and many counts, or a class for expanded clones, and some rows have none.

d_call: .
v_call: TRBV6-1
clone_size: .
j_call: TRBJ2-2
cdr3_nt: TGTGCCAGCAGCGCGTCCAGCCTGAACACCGGGGAGCTGTTTTTT
cdr3_aa: CASSASSLNTGELFF

d_call: .
v_call: TRBV4-3
clone_size: .
j_call: TRBJ2-7
cdr3_nt: TGCGCCAGCAGCCAAGACCGGGGAATGGCCTACGAGCAGTACTTC
cdr3_aa: CASSQDRGMAYEQYF

d_call: .
v_call: TRBV7-9
clone_size: once
j_call: TRBJ2-7
cdr3_nt: TGTGCCAGCAGCTTAGCGCGTGGCGAGCAGTACTTC
cdr3_aa: CASSLARGEQYF

d_call: TRBD1
v_call: TRBV6-4
clone_size: .
j_call: TRBJ1-2
cdr3_nt: TGTGCCAGCACTGACAGGGTACCGATTCCCTACTATGGCTACACCTTC
cdr3_aa: CASTDRVPIPYYGYTF

d_call: .
v_call: TRBV6-5
clone_size: .
j_call: TRBJ2-5
cdr3_nt: TGTGCCAGCAGTTACTTTTACACGGGGGGCAAAGAGACCCAGTACTTC
cdr3_aa: CASSYFYTGGKETQYF

d_call: TRBD1
v_call: TRBV19
clone_size: .
j_call: TRBJ1-5
cdr3_nt: TGTGCCAGTAAGGGCTCTCAGTGGGGACAGGAGAATCAGCCCCAGCATTTT
cdr3_aa: CASKGSQWGQENQPQHF

d_call: .
v_call: TRBV28
clone_size: .
j_call: TRBJ1-2
cdr3_nt: TGTGCCAGCAGTGCTCATATGAGGGGAGGCTACACCTTC
cdr3_aa: CASSAHMRGGYTF

d_call: .
v_call: TRBV7-3
clone_size: few
j_call: TRBJ2-7
cdr3_nt: TGTGCCAGCAGCCCGGTTGGGGGACTTCCCTACGAGCAGTACTTC
cdr3_aa: CASSPVGGLPYEQYF

d_call: .
v_call: TRBV13
clone_size: .
j_call: TRBJ2-7
cdr3_nt: TGTGCCAGCAGCTCGCTGGGCTACGAGCAGTACTTC
cdr3_aa: CASSSLGYEQYF

d_call: .
v_call: TRBV28
clone_size: .
j_call: TRBJ2-6
cdr3_nt: TGTGCCAGCAGTTTGAGGGCGGCTACTGGGGCCAACGTCCTGACTTTC
cdr3_aa: CASSLRAATGANVLTF

d_call: .
v_call: TRBV4-3
clone_size: .
j_call: TRBJ2-7
cdr3_nt: TGCGCCAGCAGCCAAGATCGGACCTACGAGCAGTACTTC
cdr3_aa: CASSQDRTYEQYF

d_call: TRBD1
v_call: TRBV5-1
clone_size: once
j_call: TRBJ2-3
cdr3_nt: TGCGCCAGCAATTGGGACAGCCTCCCTAGCACAGATACGCAGTATTTT
cdr3_aa: CASNWDSLPSTDTQYF

d_call: .
v_call: TRBV5-8
clone_size: .
j_call: TRBJ2-1
cdr3_nt: TGTGCCAGCAGCTTGGTGGGGGGCGCCGATGAGCAGTTCTTC
cdr3_aa: CASSLVGGADEQFF

d_call: .
v_call: TRBV27
clone_size: .
j_call: TRBJ2-7
cdr3_nt: TGTGCCAGCAGTCCCTCCCTGGACGGGTACGAGCAGTACTTC
cdr3_aa: CASSPSLDGYEQYF

d_call: .
v_call: TRBV13
clone_size: .
j_call: TRBJ2-3
cdr3_nt: TGTGCCAGCAGCCCAGGGGGGGCCGGAGATACGCAGTATTTT
cdr3_aa: CASSPGGAGDTQYF

d_call: .
v_call: TRBV30
clone_size: .
j_call: TRBJ1-4
cdr3_nt: TGTGCCTGGAGGGGGAGAGAAAAACTGTTTTTT
cdr3_aa: CAWRGREKLFF

d_call: .
v_call: TRBV5-1
clone_size: .
j_call: TRBJ1-2
cdr3_nt: TGCGCCAGCAGCTTGGCGGGGGGCTCTGGCTACACCTTC
cdr3_aa: CASSLAGGSGYTF

d_call: TRBD2
v_call: TRBV4-3
clone_size: .
j_call: TRBJ2-7
cdr3_nt: TGCGCCAGCAGCCAAGAACTAGCGGGGGAATTCTACGAGCAGTACTTC
cdr3_aa: CASSQELAGEFYEQYF

d_call: .
v_call: TRBV13
clone_size: .
j_call: TRBJ1-4
cdr3_nt: TGTGCCAGCAGCCCGGGCGGGGCGCAAACTAATGAAAAACTGTTTTTT
cdr3_aa: CASSPGGAQTNEKLFF

d_call: TRBD1
v_call: TRBV7-8
clone_size: .
j_call: TRBJ1-2
cdr3_nt: TGTGCCAGCAGCTTTCGAGTGGGGGGGGGACAGACTAACTATGGCTACACCTTC
cdr3_aa: CASSFRVGGGQTNYGYTF

d_call: .
v_call: TRBV10-2
clone_size: .
j_call: TRBJ2-3
cdr3_nt: TGCGCCAGCAGTGTGCTTTATCCAGATACGCAGTATTTT
cdr3_aa: CASSVLYPDTQYF

d_call: .
v_call: TRBV6-1
clone_size: .
j_call: TRBJ1-2
cdr3_nt: TGTGCCAGCAGTAGGAGGAGGCAACACTATGGCTACACCTTC
cdr3_aa: CASSRRRQHYGYTF

d_call: TRBD2
v_call: TRBV9
clone_size: .
j_call: TRBJ2-2
cdr3_nt: TGTGCCAGCAGCGTCAGACTAGCGGGGGAATCGAACACCGGGGAGCTGTTTTTT
cdr3_aa: CASSVRLAGESNTGELFF

d_call: .
v_call: TRBV7-9
clone_size: .
j_call: TRBJ2-5
cdr3_nt: TGTGCCAGCAGCTTAGAAGACATCTACCAAGAGACCCAGTACTTC
cdr3_aa: CASSLEDIYQETQYF

d_call: .
v_call: TRBV5-6
clone_size: once
j_call: TRBJ2-3
cdr3_nt: TGTGCCAGCAGCTTGCTGGCGGGGGCCCCCACAGATACGCAGTATTTT
cdr3_aa: CASSLLAGAPTDTQYF

d_call: TRBD2
v_call: TRBV6-6
clone_size: .
j_call: TRBJ2-7
cdr3_nt: TGTGCCAGCACCGACCTGGGAGGGGAGGCGTCCTACGAGCAGTACTTC
cdr3_aa: CASTDLGGEASYEQYF

d_call: .
v_call: TRBV11-2
clone_size: medium-sized
j_call: TRBJ2-1
cdr3_nt: TGTGCCAGCAGCCCAATGCGGCGGGCTGAGCAGTTCTTC
cdr3_aa: CASSPMRRAEQFF

d_call: TRBD1
v_call: TRBV6-6
clone_size: .
j_call: TRBJ1-1
cdr3_nt: TGTGCCAGCAGAGACGGACAGGGGGCATTAACTGAAGCTTTCTTT
cdr3_aa: CASRDGQGALTEAFF

d_call: TRBD2
v_call: TRBV4-2
clone_size: .
j_call: TRBJ2-7
cdr3_nt: TGTGCCAGCAGCCAAGACGTCTACGGGGGGACCTCCTACGAGCAGTACTTC
cdr3_aa: CASSQDVYGGTSYEQYF

d_call: TRBD2
v_call: TRBV9
clone_size: .
j_call: TRBJ2-1
cdr3_nt: TGTGCCAGCAGCGGAAGAGCGGGGGGGCACGATGAGCAGTTCTTC
cdr3_aa: CASSGRAGGHDEQFF

d_call: .
v_call: TRBV27
clone_size: once
j_call: TRBJ2-1
cdr3_nt: TGTGCCAGCAGTCCAGGGGACTACCGAAATGAGCAGTTCTTC
cdr3_aa: CASSPGDYRNEQFF

d_call: TRBD1
v_call: TRBV5-6
clone_size: .
j_call: TRBJ2-7
cdr3_nt: TGTGCCAGCAGCCATGGGACAGCCGCCTACGAGCAGTACTTC
cdr3_aa: CASSHGTAAYEQYF

d_call: .
v_call: TRBV4-1
clone_size: .
j_call: TRBJ1-5
cdr3_nt: TGCGCCAGCAGCCGCCTGTCAGGAAGCAATCAGCCCCAGCATTTT
cdr3_aa: CASSRLSGSNQPQHF

d_call: TRBD1
v_call: TRBV7-6
clone_size: .
j_call: TRBJ2-5
cdr3_nt: TGTGCCAGCAGCTTAGGGGGACAGCTCCCCTACTTC
cdr3_aa: CASSLGGQLPYF